These 6 T cell receptor beta chains were sequenced from one sample in a study of blood T cell repertoires in COVID-19. Profiling relied on immunoSEQ multiplex PCR, and the TCRdb table lists in-frame clones only, not all of them. The sample lists about 420,000 clones, around 90% seen once, with roughly 0.84% in the top ten. The sequenced sample consisted of peripheral blood. The origin of the receptors is a man between 18 and 35 years old with COVID-19, enrolled during active disease.

The chain links TRBV27 to TRBJ1-1; D is undetermined. Germline-derived CDR1 and CDR2 are MNHEY and SMNVEV (reference sequence). Trimming took 2 bases from V and 2 from J, leaving 6 bases between them. CDR3 length: 13 residues. This CDR3 reads CASSLVLNTEAFF. CDR3 DNA: TGTGCCAGCAGTTTAGTCCTTAACACTGAAGCTTTCTTT.

The chain has TRBV7-8 and TRBJ1-1, with D unclear. The CDR3 totals 12 residues. Germline V gene sequence: CDR1 SGHVS, CDR2 FQNEAQ. The V gene lost 5 bases and the J gene lost 4 bases, with 8 bases spanning the gap. The CDR3 reads CASSPGGTEAFF. CDR3 sequence (DNA): TGTGCCAGCAGCCCAGGAGGCACTGAAGCTTTCTTT.

The chain is built from TRBV6-5 and TRBJ1-4, with 9 bases identical to TRBD1. The V and J ends lost 2 bases and 7 bases, in that order; junction bases with no gene match: 5. Germline loops: CDR1 MNHEY, CDR2 SVGAGI. The CDR3 sequence is 15 residues long. The CDR3 reads CASSYGTGMGEKLFF. CDR3 nucleotide sequence: TGTGCCAGCAGTTACGGGACAGGGATGGGTGAAAAACTGTTTTTT.

The chain uses TRBV21-1 and TRBJ2-3; the table's D call, TRBD2, was not checked against the DNA. TRBV21-1 is a known pseudogene. CDR3 length: 19 amino acids. The CDR3 loop is CASSCTGLAGVRGTDTQYF. The DNA for the CDR3 is TGTGCCAGCAGCTGCACGGGACTAGCGGGAGTACGTGGCACAGATACGCAGTATTTT.

The gene calls are TRBV5-1 and TRBJ1-1; 8 positions match TRBD1. CDR3 length: 15 amino acids. Losses at the gene ends were 2 bases for V and 2 bases for J; bases not matched to a gene: 5. Germline V gene data show CDR1 as SGHRS and CDR2 as YFSETQ. The CDR3 loop is CASSLGQGVNTEAFF. The CDR3 region has the DNA TGCGCCAGCAGCTTAGGACAGGGAGTCAACACTGAAGCTTTCTTT.

V and J are TRBV12-1 and TRBJ2-7; the table's D call, TRBD2, has no DNA check behind it. TRBV12-1 is flagged as a pseudogene. The CDR3 spans 18 residues. CDR3 in DNA: TGTGCCAGCAGCTTACCCCTGCCTACTAGCGGGAGCTCCTACGAGCAGTACTTC. Protein: CASSLPLPTSGSSYEQYF.